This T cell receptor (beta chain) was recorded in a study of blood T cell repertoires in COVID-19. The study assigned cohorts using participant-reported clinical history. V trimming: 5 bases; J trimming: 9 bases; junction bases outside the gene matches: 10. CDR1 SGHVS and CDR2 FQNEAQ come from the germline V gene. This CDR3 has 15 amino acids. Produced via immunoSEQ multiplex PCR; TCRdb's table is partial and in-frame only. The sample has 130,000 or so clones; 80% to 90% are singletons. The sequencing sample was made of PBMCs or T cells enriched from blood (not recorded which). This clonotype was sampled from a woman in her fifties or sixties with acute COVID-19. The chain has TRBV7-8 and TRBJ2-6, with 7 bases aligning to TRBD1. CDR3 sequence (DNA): TGTGCCAGCAGCGCGGACAGGCGTAAATACAACGTCCTGACTTTC. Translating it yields CASSADRRKYNVLTF.